This T cell receptor (beta chain) is from a study of blood T cells in healthy people across ages. The ends lost 0 bases at V and 9 bases at J; junction bases unmatched: 5. The CDR3 is 13 amino acids. Germline V gives CDR1 SGHAT, CDR2 FQNNGV. This clonotype is a singleton in its sample. Through a sample-barcoded 5' primer and a J-beta primer mix, a second PCR was run for about 7 to 12 cycles. Using its own MiXCR run on the 5' RACE reads, TCRdb lists one record per CDR3 protein. Of fewer than 2,000,000 distinct CDR3 sequences listed, about 39% are singletons. The sample consisted of blood. The clonotype comes from a human donor in good health. This chain uses TRBV11-2 with TRBJ2-7; 7 nucleotides agree with TRBD2. DNA for the CDR3: TGTGCCAGCAGCTTAGACGGGGGGTTGGCGCAGTACTTC. This codes for CASSLDGGLAQYF.